This TCR beta chain was sequenced in a study of blood T cell repertoires in COVID-19. Study context: Acute and convalescent COVID-19 specimens originated in the United States, Italy and Spain.

As processed by the authors: The authors estimated nucleated cell counts from reference gene primer amplification. Here immunoSEQ multiplex PCR was the method, and the copy in TCRdb shows in-frame clones only, minus some. The V and J calls and clone size are taken from that table; D and trimming were inferred from the DNA. The table includes 55,000 to 75,000 clones, roughly 77% detected once. CDR1 and CDR2 from the germline V gene are MNHEY and SVGAGI. V lost 6 bases, J lost 2 bases, and 4 bases stayed unmatched. The CDR3 sequence is 15 residues long. Specimen: peripheral blood. The gene calls are TRBV6-5 and TRBJ1-6, with TRBD1 identical over 7 bases. The sequence was collected from a woman in her seventies with acute or convalescent COVID-19. DNA for the CDR3: TGTGCCAGCAGCCGACAGGGAGCCTATAATTCACCCCTCCACTTT. As protein: CASSRQGAYNSPLHF.